These 13 T cell receptor beta chains share one sample of origin, sequenced in a study of blood T cell repertoires in COVID-19. The table came from immunoSEQ multiplex PCR; TCRdb's copy has only in-frame clones and leaves some out. The sample has approximately 130,000 clones, almost 85% seen once. The sequenced sample consisted of peripheral blood. The receptors were gathered from a human donor in a cohort sampled during active COVID-19.

The chain has TRBV5-1 and TRBJ2-7; TRBD2 agrees at 8 bases. J was trimmed by 0 bases and V by 5 bases; bases with no gene match: 7. CDR3 length: 15 amino acids. Germline loops: CDR1 SGHRS, CDR2 YFSETQ. The CDR3 nucleotides are TGCGCCAGCAGTCGGGCGGGGGGAAGCTCCTACGAGCAGTACTTC. Protein: CASSRAGGSSYEQYF.

This chain joins TRBV5-1 and TRBJ2-5; D perhaps matches TRBD1 (6 bases). CDR3 length: 14 amino acids. Germline V lookup: CDR1 SGHRS, CDR2 YFSETQ. V lost 4 bases to trimming and J lost 2 bases, with 12 bases between them. The CDR3 region is CASSAGESQETQYF. The DNA of the CDR3 is TGCGCCAGCAGCGCAGGGGAAAGTCAAGAGACCCAGTACTTC. The full variable domain, rest sourced from reference TRBV5-1 and TRBJ2-5, is KAGVTQTPRYLIKTRGQQVTLSCSPISGHRSVSWYQQTPGQGLQFLFEYFSETQRNKGNFPGRFSGRQFSNSRSEMNVSTLELGDSALYLCASSAGESQETQYFGPGTRLLVL.

As to this clone: This CDR3 is also generated by other DNA sequences in the sample. The rearrangement joins TRBV6-5 to TRBJ1-1; possibly TRBD1 for D (5 bases). V was clipped by 4 bases and J by 4 bases, with 7 bases between them. The CDR3 consists of 12 residues. Germline CDR1 and CDR2: MNHEY and SVGAGI. The CDR3 region has the DNA TGTGCCAGCAGTTCCGGGGGCACTGAAGCTTTCTTT. This sequence encodes CASSSGGTEAFF.

V and J are TRBV5-1 and TRBJ1-1; TRBD1 agrees at 7 bases. The CDR3 runs to 17 residues. The J segment lost 6 bases and the V segment lost 2 bases, leaving 16 bases of the junction unmatched. Germline assignment: CDR1 SGHRS and CDR2 YFSETQ. CDR3 residues: CASSLRDSGGADAEAFF. In DNA, the CDR3 is TGCGCCAGCAGCTTAAGGGACAGCGGTGGAGCGGACGCTGAAGCTTTCTTT.

For this clone: The same CDR3 arises from other DNA sequences in this sample as well. V is TRBV3-1 (or the pseudogene TRBV3-2) and J is TRBJ1-1; 8 bases are shared with TRBD1. The germline V gene encodes CDR1 LGHDT and CDR2 YNNKEL (reference sequence). Unmatched junction bases numbered 1, after V lost 4 bases and J lost 3 bases. The CDR3 extends over 13 amino acids. CDR3 residues: CASSLTGDTEAFF. CDR3 nucleotides: TGTGCCAGCAGCCTGACAGGGGACACTGAAGCTTTCTTT.

CDR3 DNA: TGTGCCAGCAGTCAAATGCGGGGGCGGAACACTGAAGCTTTCTTT. This encodes CASSQMRGRNTEAFF. The chain employs TRBV7-9 and TRBJ1-1; TRBD1 might be the D (6 bases). V was pared by 6 bases and J by 1 base, with 15 bases between. Germline V lookup: CDR1 SEHNR, CDR2 FQNEAQ (reference sequence). The CDR3 is 15 amino acids.

Here the CDR3 DNA reads TGTGCCAGTAGTTTTTTATCGGGGAACACTGAAGCTTTCTTT. This sequence encodes CASSFLSGNTEAFF. The chain links TRBV19 to TRBJ1-1; D gene ambiguous. Germline CDR1 and CDR2: LNHDA and SQIVND (reference sequence). This CDR3 is built from 14 residues. V was clipped by 5 bases and J by 1 base, with 11 bases between them.

The V call is TRBV12-2, the J call TRBJ2-1; the table calls TRBD2, which could not be checked here. TRBV12-2 constitutes a pseudogene. The CDR3 is made up of 20 amino acids. The CDR3 DNA is TGTGCAAGTCGCTTAGCTGGGCGAGCTAGCGGGGTAAGCTCCTACAATGAGCAGTTCTTC. Protein sequence: CASRLAGRASGVSSYNEQFF.

The chain employs TRBV29-1 and TRBJ1-5; the D gene is possibly TRBD1 (5 bases). This CDR3 region has 13 residues. Deletions cut 6 bases from V and 5 bases from J, with 14 bases between. Germline assignment: CDR1 SQVTM and CDR2 ANQGSEA. CDR3 coding DNA: TGCAGCGTCAGGACAAGGGTGGATCAGCCCCAGCATTTT. It specifies CSVRTRVDQPQHF.

This clone showed up just once. CDR3 residues: CASSQGQDEETQYF. CDR3 bases: TGCGCCAGCAGCCAAGGGCAGGATGAAGAGACCCAGTACTTC. This chain uses TRBV4-1 with TRBJ2-5; D unresolved. CDR1 and CDR2 from the germline V gene are MGHRA and YSYEKL. Trimming shortened V by 1 base and J by 3 bases, and 9 bases separated the two germline ends. This CDR3 is built from 14 residues.

As DNA, the CDR3 is TGTGCCAGCAGCAACGTTGGGGAGGGTGGCTACGAGCAGTACTTC. Amino acid sequence: CASSNVGEGGYEQYF. This chain connects TRBV11-1 to TRBJ2-7, with TRBD2 matching over 7 bases. Trimming removed 5 bases from V and 3 bases from J; junction bases left unmatched: 10. The CDR3 totals 15 residues. Germline V gives CDR1 SGHAT, CDR2 FQDESV (reference sequence).

The genes are TRBV6-1 and TRBJ1-2; TRBD1 matches 7 bases. The CDR3 loop spans 15 amino acids. V was clipped by 3 bases and J by 1 base; unmatched bases: 5. The germline V gene has CDR1 MNHNS and CDR2 SASEGT. CDR3 sequence reads: CASSDQGEFNYGYTF. The CDR3 region has the DNA TGTGCCAGCAGTGACCAGGGGGAATTTAACTATGGCTACACCTTC.

The rearrangement joins TRBV5-1 to TRBJ2-7, with unresolved D. The germline V gene encodes CDR1 SGHRS and CDR2 YFSETQ. This CDR3 is built from 13 residues. V was shortened by 1 base and J by 1 base, with 6 bases between the two germline ends. The CDR3 nucleotides are TGCGCCAGCAGCTTGTTAGAATCCTACGAGCAGTACTTC. This gives the protein CASSLLESYEQYF.